The T cell receptor (beta chain) under discussion was sequenced for a study of T cell changes during pregnancy in multiple sclerosis. Using immunoSEQ multiplex PCR, the repertoire was profiled, and TCRdb retains in-frame clones only, with some absent. The sample has 40,000 to 55,000 clones, 85% to 95% seen once; the top ten hold just under 0.75%. The input for sequencing was CD4+ T cells from peripheral blood mononuclear cells, taken in the third trimester of pregnancy. This receptor was obtained from a female donor with multiple sclerosis, enrolled in a pregnancy study.

The CDR3 region is CASSLTGGVNYGYTF. The CDR3 DNA sequence: TGTGCCAGCAGCTTAACCGGGGGGGTAAACTATGGCTACACCTTC. This sequence joins TRBV7-3 and TRBJ1-2; perhaps TRBD1 as D (5 bases). The length of the CDR3 is 15 residues. The germline V gene encodes CDR1 SGHTA and CDR2 FQGTGA. The V end lost 0 bases, the J end lost 2 bases, and 10 bases lay between the germline ends.